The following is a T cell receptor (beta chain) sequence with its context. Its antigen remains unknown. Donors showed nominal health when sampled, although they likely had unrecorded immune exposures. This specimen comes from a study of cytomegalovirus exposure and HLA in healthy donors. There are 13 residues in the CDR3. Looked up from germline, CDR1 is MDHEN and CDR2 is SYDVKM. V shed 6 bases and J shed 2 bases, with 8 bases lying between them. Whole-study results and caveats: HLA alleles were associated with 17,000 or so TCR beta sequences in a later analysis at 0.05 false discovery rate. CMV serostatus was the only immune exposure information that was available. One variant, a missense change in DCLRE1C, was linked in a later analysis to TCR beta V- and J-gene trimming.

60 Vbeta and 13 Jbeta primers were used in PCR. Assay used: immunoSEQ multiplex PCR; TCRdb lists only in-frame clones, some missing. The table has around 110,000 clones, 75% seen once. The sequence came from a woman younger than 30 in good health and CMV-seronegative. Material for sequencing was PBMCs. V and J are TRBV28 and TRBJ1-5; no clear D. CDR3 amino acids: CASRPPGNQPQHF. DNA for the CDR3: TGTGCCAGCAGACCACCAGGCAATCAGCCCCAGCATTTT.